This T cell receptor beta chain was identified in a study of blood T cell repertoires in COVID-19. Background on the study: Sites across the United States, Italy and Spain contributed samples from acute and convalescent COVID-19. Sources were T cells, B-cell-depleted T cells, or PBMCs; the material itself was cDNA or gDNA.

The V end lost 3 bases, the J end lost 3 bases, and 6 bases lay between the germline ends. The CDR3 loop spans 11 amino acids. In germline, CDR1 is SQVTM, CDR2 ANQGSEA. This clone was seen once. In the original workflow: Using reference gene primer amplification, nucleated cell counts were estimated. Sequenced by immunoSEQ multiplex PCR; TCRdb stores in-frame clones only, minus some. Clone size and V and J calls were adopted from that table, with D and trimming inferred from the DNA. The table has some 11,000 clones, roughly 85% seen once. The rearrangement links TRBV29-1 to TRBJ2-7, with D hard to call. This clonotype was sampled from a human donor in a cohort sampled during active COVID-19. Sequencing used peripheral blood. Here the CDR3 DNA reads TGCAGCGTTGATTACAGCTACGAGCAGTACTTC. Protein sequence: CSVDYSYEQYF.